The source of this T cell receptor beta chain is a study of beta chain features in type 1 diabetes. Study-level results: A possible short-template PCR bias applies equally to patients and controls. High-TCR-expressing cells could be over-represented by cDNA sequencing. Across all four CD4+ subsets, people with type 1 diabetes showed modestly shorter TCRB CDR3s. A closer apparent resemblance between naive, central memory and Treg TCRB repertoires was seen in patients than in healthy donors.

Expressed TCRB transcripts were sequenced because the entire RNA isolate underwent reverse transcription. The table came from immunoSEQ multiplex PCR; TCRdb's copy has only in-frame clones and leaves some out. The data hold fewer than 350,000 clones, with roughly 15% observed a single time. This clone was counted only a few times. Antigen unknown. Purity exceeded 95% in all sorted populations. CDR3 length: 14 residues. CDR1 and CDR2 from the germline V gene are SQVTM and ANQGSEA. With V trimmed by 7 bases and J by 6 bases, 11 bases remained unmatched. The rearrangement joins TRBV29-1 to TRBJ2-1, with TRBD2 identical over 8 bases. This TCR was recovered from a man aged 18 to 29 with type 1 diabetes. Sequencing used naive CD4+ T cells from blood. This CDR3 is CSGSGTRSGNEQFF. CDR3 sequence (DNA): TGCAGCGGCTCCGGGACTAGGAGCGGCAATGAGCAGTTCTTC.